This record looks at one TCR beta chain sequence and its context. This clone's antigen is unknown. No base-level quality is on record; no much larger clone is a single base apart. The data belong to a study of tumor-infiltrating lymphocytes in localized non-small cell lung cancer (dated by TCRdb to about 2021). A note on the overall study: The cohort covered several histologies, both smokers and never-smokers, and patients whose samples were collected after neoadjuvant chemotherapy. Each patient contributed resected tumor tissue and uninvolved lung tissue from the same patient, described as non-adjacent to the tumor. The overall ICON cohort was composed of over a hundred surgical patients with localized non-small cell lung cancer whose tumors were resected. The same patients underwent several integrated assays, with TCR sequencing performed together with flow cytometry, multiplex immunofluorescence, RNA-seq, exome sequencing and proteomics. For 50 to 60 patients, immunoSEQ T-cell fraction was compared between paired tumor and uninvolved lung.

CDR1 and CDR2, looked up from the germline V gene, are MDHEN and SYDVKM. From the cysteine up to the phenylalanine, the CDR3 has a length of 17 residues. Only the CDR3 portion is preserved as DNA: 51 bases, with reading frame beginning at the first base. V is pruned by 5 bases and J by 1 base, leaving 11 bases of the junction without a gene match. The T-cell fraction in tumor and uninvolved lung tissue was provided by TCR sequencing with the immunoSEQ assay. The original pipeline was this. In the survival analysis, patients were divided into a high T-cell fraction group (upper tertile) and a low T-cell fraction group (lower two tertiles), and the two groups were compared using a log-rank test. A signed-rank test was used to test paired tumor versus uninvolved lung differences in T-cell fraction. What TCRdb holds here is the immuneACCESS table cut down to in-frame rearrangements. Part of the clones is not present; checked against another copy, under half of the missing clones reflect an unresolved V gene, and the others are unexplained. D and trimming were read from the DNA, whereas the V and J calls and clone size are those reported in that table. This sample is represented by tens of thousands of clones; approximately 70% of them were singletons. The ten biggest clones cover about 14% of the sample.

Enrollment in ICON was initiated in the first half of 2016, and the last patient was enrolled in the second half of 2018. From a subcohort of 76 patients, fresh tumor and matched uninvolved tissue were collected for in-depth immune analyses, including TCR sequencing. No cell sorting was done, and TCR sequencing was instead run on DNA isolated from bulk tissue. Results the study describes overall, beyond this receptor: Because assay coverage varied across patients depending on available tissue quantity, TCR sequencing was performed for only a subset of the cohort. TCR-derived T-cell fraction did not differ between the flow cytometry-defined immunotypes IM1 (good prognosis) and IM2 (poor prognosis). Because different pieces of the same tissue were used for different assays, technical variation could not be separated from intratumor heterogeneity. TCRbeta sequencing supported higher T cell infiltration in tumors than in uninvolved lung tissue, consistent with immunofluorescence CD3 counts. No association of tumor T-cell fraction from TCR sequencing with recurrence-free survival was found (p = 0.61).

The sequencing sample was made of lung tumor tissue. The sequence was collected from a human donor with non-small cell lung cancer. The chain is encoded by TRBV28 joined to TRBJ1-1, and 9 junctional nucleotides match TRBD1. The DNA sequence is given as TGTGCCAGCAGTCTATCCGGGACAGGGATTTGGAACACTGAAGCTTTCTTT. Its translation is CASSLSGTGIWNTEAFF.